Described below is a single T cell receptor (beta chain) sequence and its context. Its antigen target is currently unknown. No clone much larger than this one lies a single base away; base qualities are absent. These data come from a study of control samples from healthy donors and cancer patients (dated by TCRdb to about 2020). The germline ends are 8 bases apart after V is trimmed by 2 bases and J by 1 base. The CDR3 has 14 amino acids, counting the end cysteine and phenylalanine. The only DNA kept is the CDR3, 42 bases in frame from the first base. CDR1 and CDR2 (SEHNR, FQNEAQ) derive from the germline V gene (reference sequence). Receptors were amplified or captured by the immunoSEQ multiplex PCR assay. TCRdb mirrors the immuneACCESS table, restricted to in-frame sequences. Some clones are absent from its copies; in checked studies, under half trace to an unresolved V gene, and the reason for the others is unknown. For this sample the table gives about 69,000 clones, of which under 90% were detected only once. In total, the top ten clones hold around 19% of the sample.

Sequencing was done on a sample of PBMCs. The V and J genes are TRBV7-9 and TRBJ1-2; the D gene is not confidently resolved. This receptor was identified in a man aged 60 to 75 with lung cancer. The nucleotide sequence reads as follows: TGTGCCAGCAGCTTATCAGCGAATAACTATGGCTACACCTTC. This codes for CASSLSANNYGYTF.